These T cell receptor beta chains were read from a single sample in a study of blood T cell repertoires in COVID-19. TCRdb's table, derived via immunoSEQ multiplex PCR, lists solely in-frame clones and lacks some. Of over 150,000 clones detected, roughly 82% appear once; the ten largest clones hold roughly an eighth. Source material: peripheral blood. The receptor set was obtained from a human donor in a cohort sampled during active COVID-19. CDR3s include the opening cysteine and the closing phenylalanine or tryptophan. D genes are given only for firm matches.

D,length,J,V,CDR3
TRBD1,16,TRBJ1-2,TRBV13,CASSSKEGQGNYGYTF
TRBD1,17,TRBJ2-5,TRBV2,CASSEARTGVIWETQYF
TRBD1,14,TRBJ2-7,TRBV19,CASSFRQGIYEQYF
TRBD1,15,TRBJ1-2,TRBV7-9,CASSSNLDRGDGYTF
-,13,TRBJ1-3,TRBV28,CASRRQSGNTIYF
TRBD2,18,TRBJ2-1,TRBV5-1,CASKGQGLAGSSYNEQFF
-,17,TRBJ2-7,TRBV7-2,CASSLYSRTDLLYEQYF
-,21,TRBJ1-1,TRBV4-1,CASSQDRMGRGAVGSNTEAFF
-,13,TRBJ1-2,TRBV6-5,CASSYRENYGYTF
TRBD1,17,TRBJ2-2,TRBV15,CATSRDRGQGATGELFF
TRBD2,15,TRBJ2-7,TRBV27,CASSPGTSGSYEQYF
TRBD2,15,TRBJ2-1,TRBV10-1,CASSDRTSGRNEQFF
-,16,TRBJ1-6,TRBV7-9,CASSTGGGWDNSPLHF
TRBD1,23,TRBJ2-6,TRBV28,CASSFRGTNETGGQGPGANVLTF
-,16,TRBJ1-4,TRBV3-1/TRBV3-2,CASSQRLTGRNEKLFF
TRBD2,19,TRBJ2-7,TRBV7-9,CASSLGAGYLAGPSGEQYF
TRBD2,17,TRBJ2-1,TRBV4-1,CASSRTELAGNYNEQFF
TRBD1,16,TRBJ2-1,TRBV5-1,CASRIGQGANYNEQFF
TRBD2,15,TRBJ2-2,TRBV24-1,CATSLAGVRTGELFF
-,14,TRBJ1-1,TRBV28,CASSLASLNTEAFF
TRBD2,15,TRBJ2-7,TRBV27,CASSLGPAGGREQYF
-,14,TRBJ2-5,TRBV6-2/TRBV6-3,CASSYIGDQETQYF
TRBD1,16,TRBJ2-2,TRBV29-1,CSVGRDSQLQTGELFF
-,13,TRBJ2-5,TRBV12-3/TRBV12-4,CASSLFDKETQYF
-,15,TRBJ1-1,TRBV6-6,CATAARTAKNTEAFF
-,13,TRBJ2-3,TRBV29-1,CSVDQASTDTQYF
-,13,TRBJ2-2,TRBV28,CASRRLDTGELFF
TRBD1,18,TRBJ2-1,TRBV18,CASSPPNSGTGSYNEQFF
-,14,TRBJ2-7,TRBV7-9,CASISGTGLYEQYF
-,15,TRBJ1-5,TRBV7-9,CASSLDSFGNQPQHF
TRBD2,18,TRBJ2-2,TRBV10-1,CASRVDLAAMSYTGELFF
TRBD2,14,TRBJ2-3,TRBV27,CASSLAGRTDTQYF
-,14,TRBJ2-7,TRBV3-1/TRBV3-2,CASSQVGQGNEQYF
-,15,TRBJ1-1,TRBV6-5,CASSYSRQSPTEAFF
-,16,TRBJ1-6,TRBV5-1,CASSWGWALQDSPLHF
-,14,TRBJ1-1,TRBV5-1,CASSLARRNTEAFF
TRBD2,14,TRBJ2-1,TRBV10-2,CASSEAGGYNEQFF
-,15,TRBJ2-2,TRBV14,CASSQQGQSTGELFF
TRBD2,18,TRBJ2-3,TRBV3-1/TRBV3-2,CASSRLAGGPRILDTQYF
-,13,TRBJ1-1,TRBV18,CASSPIGYTEAFF
-,12,TRBJ1-4,TRBV5-1,CASSLAGEKLFF
-,17,TRBJ2-1,TRBV19,CASSMKLMARSYNEQFF
-,11,TRBJ2-1,TRBV28,CASSLTRGQFF
TRBD2,15,TRBJ2-2,TRBV29-1,CSVLGLAGAAGELFF
TRBD2,15,TRBJ2-1,TRBV7-2,CASSRGVRRHNEQFF